A selection of T cell receptor beta chains follows, all from one sample in a study of technical replicates of blood from four donors. Clones were sequenced by immunoSEQ multiplex PCR, and TCRdb holds only the in-frame ones, with some missing. The table shows 60,000 to 65,000 clones, with around 86% occurring only once. The sequencing input was PBMCs. The receptor source for this set is a human donor in good health. Some clones in this sample may be carry-over from other donors' samples. Each CDR3 is given with its conserved first and last residue. The D gene is left open where the match is weak. A clone size is listed for some rows: how often the clone was seen (once, few, many), or a class if it is expanded.

abundance	d_gene	v_gene	j_gene	CDR3aa	CDR3nt
NA	NA	TRBV30	TRBJ2-7	CAWSVGTRYEQYF	TGTGCCTGGAGTGTAGGGACACGCTACGAGCAGTACTTC
NA	NA	TRBV2	TRBJ1-2	CASSEGQISNYGYTF	TGTGCCAGCAGTGAAGGACAAATATCTAACTATGGCTACACCTTC
few	NA	TRBV2	TRBJ1-4	CASSRGTNEKLFF	TGTGCCAGCAGCAGGGGAACTAATGAAAAACTGTTTTTT
NA	TRBD1	TRBV19	TRBJ2-7	CASSFTGTGINEQYF	TGTGCCAGTAGCTTCACCGGGACAGGTATAAACGAGCAGTACTTC
few	NA	TRBV14	TRBJ1-2	CASSRGAPYGYTF	TGTGCCAGCAGTCGGGGGGCCCCCTATGGCTACACCTTC
NA	TRBD2	TRBV10-2	TRBJ2-1	CASSESAGEGNEQFF	TGCGCCAGCAGTGAGTCAGCGGGAGAGGGCAATGAGCAGTTCTTC
NA	NA	TRBV25-1	TRBJ2-3	CASSEVRFSTDTQYF	TGTGCCAGCAGTGAAGTCAGATTCAGCACAGATACGCAGTATTTT
NA	NA	TRBV9	TRBJ1-5	CASSASGNQPQHF	TGTGCCAGCAGCGCCTCAGGGAATCAGCCCCAGCATTTT
NA	TRBD2	TRBV4-3	TRBJ2-1	CASSQTGLAGDEQFF	TGCGCCAGCAGCCAAACGGGACTAGCGGGAGATGAGCAGTTCTTC
NA	NA	TRBV9	TRBJ2-3	CASSVVGGTDTQYF	TGTGCCAGCAGCGTAGTCGGGGGTACAGATACGCAGTATTTT
NA	TRBD1	TRBV10-3	TRBJ2-7	CAITEGQGSGEQYF	TGTGCCATCACCGAGGGACAGGGGTCGGGCGAGCAGTACTTC
NA	TRBD2	TRBV7-9	TRBJ2-4	CASSLRLAGVGSKNIQYF	TGTGCCAGCAGCTTACGACTAGCGGGCGTAGGGAGCAAAAACATTCAGTACTTC
NA	NA	TRBV7-9	TRBJ2-7	CASSFAGIGFSYEQYF	TGTGCCAGCAGCTTCGCAGGCATTGGGTTTTCCTACGAGCAGTACTTC